Sequencing of this T cell receptor (beta chain) was carried out in a study of T cells in Graves' hyperthyroidism and ophthalmopathy. Only a few counts were recorded for this clonotype. RNA transcripts yielded amplified TCR beta CDR3 regions. A set of HTBI primers served as the primers for a first-round RT-PCR of the TCR CDR3. TCRdb recomputed calls from the multiplex PCR reads with MiXCR, one row per CDR3 protein. The sample consists of 500,000 to 800,000 distinct CDR3 sequences, roughly 15% of them appearing once. The CDR3 covers 15 residues. From germline, CDR1 is KGHSH and CDR2 LQKENI. V was trimmed by 0 bases and J by 6 bases, leaving 15 bases between them. Disease duration was under 3 months in the ophthalmopathy patients, who also had a Clinical Activity Score of at least 3 and a NOSPECS grade of at least 4.

The sequence was collected from a woman aged 50 to 60 with Graves' ophthalmopathy. The chain employs TRBV18 and TRBJ2-7; no firm D call. The material sequenced was blood. The CDR3 sequence: CASSPPADKGLEQYF. In DNA form, the CDR3 reads TGTGCCAGCTCACCACCTGCTGACAAAGGCCTCGAGCAGTACTTC.